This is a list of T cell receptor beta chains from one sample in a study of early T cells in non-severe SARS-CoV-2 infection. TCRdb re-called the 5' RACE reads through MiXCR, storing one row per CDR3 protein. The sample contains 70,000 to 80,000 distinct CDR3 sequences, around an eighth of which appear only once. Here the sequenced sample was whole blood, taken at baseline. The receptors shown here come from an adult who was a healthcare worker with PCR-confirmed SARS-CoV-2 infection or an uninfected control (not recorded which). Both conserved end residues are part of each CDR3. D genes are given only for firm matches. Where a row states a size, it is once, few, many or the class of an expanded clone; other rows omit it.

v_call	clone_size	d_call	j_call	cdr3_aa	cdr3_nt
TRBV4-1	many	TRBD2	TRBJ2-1	CASSQPTSGGMIGYEQFF	TGCGCCAGCAGCCAACCGACTAGCGGGGGGATGATTGGGTATGAGCAGTTCTTC
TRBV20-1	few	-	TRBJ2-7	CSAPDGGGSYVQYF	TGCAGTGCCCCTGACGGCGGCGGGTCATATGTGCAGTACTTC
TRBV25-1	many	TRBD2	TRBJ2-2	CASSGFSGLVSAGELFF	TGTGCCAGCAGTGGGTTTTCAGGACTAGTATCGGCCGGGGAGCTGTTTTTT
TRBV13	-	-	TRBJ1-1	CASSLLGQRYTEAFF	TGTGCCAGCAGCTTACTAGGACAGAGATACACTGAAGCTTTCTTT
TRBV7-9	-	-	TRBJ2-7	CASSLAQDRYEQYF	TGTGCCAGCAGCCTAGCCCAGGATAGGTACGAGCAGTACTTC
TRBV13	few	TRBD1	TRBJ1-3	CASSPRKGAVGNTIYF	TGTGCCAGCAGCCCCCGCAAGGGGGCGGTTGGAAACACCATATATTTT
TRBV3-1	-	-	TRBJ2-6	CASSQIPGANVLTF	TGTGCCAGCAGCCAAATCCCGGGGGCCAACGTCCTGACTTTC
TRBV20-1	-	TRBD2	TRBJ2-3	CSLTSGGRDTQYF	TGCAGCCTTACTAGCGGGGGGAGGGATACGCAGTATTTT
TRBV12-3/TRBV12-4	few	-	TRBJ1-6	CASSPRTAANSPLHF	TGTGCCAGCAGTCCCCGGACAGCGGCAAATTCACCCCTCCACTTT
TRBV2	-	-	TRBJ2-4	CASSGDAWTVAKNIQYF	TGTGCCAGCAGTGGGGATGCATGGACAGTAGCCAAAAACATTCAGTACTTC
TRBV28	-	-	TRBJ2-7	CASSGGDRLTYEQYF	TGTGCCAGCAGTGGAGGGGACAGACTTACCTACGAGCAGTACTTC
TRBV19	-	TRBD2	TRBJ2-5	CASSGGAGQETQYF	TGTGCCAGTAGCGGGGGGGCCGGGCAAGAGACCCAGTACTTC
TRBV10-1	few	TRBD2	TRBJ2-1	CASSERRGGPDDNEQFF	TGCGCCAGCAGTGAGCGGCGGGGGGGCCCAGATGACAATGAGCAGTTCTTC
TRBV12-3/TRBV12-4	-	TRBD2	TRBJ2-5	CASSLLTSGGQETQYF	TGTGCCAGCAGTTTACTAACTAGCGGGGGGCAAGAGACCCAGTACTTC
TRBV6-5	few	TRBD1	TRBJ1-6	CASSYEGATSGSPLHF	TGTGCCAGCAGTTACGAGGGGGCCACCTCCGGATCACCCCTCCACTTT
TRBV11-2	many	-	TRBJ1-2	CASSLDRNYGYTF	TGTGCCAGCAGCTTAGACAGAAACTATGGCTACACCTTC
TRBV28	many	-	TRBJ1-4	CASSLVQGEKLFF	TGTGCCAGCAGTTTGGTCCAGGGGGAAAAACTGTTTTTT
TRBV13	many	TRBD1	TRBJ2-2	CASSSMTGANTGELFF	TGTGCCAGCAGCTCTATGACAGGGGCTAACACCGGGGAGCTGTTTTTT
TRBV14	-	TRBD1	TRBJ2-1	CASSQGGQGREQFF	TGTGCCAGCAGCCAAGGAGGACAGGGAAGGGAGCAGTTCTTC
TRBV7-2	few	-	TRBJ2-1	CASSLALDRRNEQFF	TGTGCCAGCAGCTTAGCGCTTGACAGAAGAAATGAGCAGTTCTTC
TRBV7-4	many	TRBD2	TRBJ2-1	CASSLTSGGSYNEQFF	TGTGCCAGCAGCTTAACTAGCGGGGGGTCCTACAATGAGCAGTTCTTC
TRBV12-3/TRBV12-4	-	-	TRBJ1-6	CATSSGSSYNSPLHF	TGTGCCACTTCTTCCGGGAGCTCCTATAATTCACCCCTCCACTTT
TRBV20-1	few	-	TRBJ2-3	CSASVHQGITDTQYF	TGCAGTGCTAGCGTCCACCAGGGAATCACAGATACGCAGTATTTT
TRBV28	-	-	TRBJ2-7	CASGRGRNYEQYF	TGTGCCAGCGGAAGGGGAAGGAACTACGAGCAGTACTTC
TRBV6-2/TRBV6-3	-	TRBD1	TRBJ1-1	CASSYPDRVVTEAFF	TGTGCCAGCAGTTACCCTGACAGGGTCGTCACCGAAGCTTTCTTT
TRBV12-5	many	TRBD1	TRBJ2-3	CASGLGQGALPTDTQYF	TGTGCTAGTGGTTTGGGACAGGGGGCGCTTCCAACAGATACGCAGTATTTT